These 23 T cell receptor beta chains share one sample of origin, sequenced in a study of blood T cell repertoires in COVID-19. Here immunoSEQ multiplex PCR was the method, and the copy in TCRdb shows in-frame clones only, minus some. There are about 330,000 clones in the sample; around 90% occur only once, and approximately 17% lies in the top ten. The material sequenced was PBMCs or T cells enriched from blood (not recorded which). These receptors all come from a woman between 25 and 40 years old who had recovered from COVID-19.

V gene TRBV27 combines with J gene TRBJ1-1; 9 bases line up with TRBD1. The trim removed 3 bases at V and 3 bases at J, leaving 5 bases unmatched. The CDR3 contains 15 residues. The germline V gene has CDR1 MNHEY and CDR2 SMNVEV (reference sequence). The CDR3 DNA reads TGTGCCAGCAGTTTGACCGGGACAGGGCACACTGAAGCTTTCTTT. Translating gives CASSLTGTGHTEAFF.

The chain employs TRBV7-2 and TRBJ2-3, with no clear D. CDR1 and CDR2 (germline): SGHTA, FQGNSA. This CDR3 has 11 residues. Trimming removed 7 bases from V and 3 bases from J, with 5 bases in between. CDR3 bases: TGTGCCAGCACGGTTACAGATACGCAGTATTTT. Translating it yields CASTVTDTQYF.

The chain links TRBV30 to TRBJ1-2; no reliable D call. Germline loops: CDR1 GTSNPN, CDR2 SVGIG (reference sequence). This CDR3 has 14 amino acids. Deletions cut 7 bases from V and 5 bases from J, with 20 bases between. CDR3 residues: CASLREDGGYGYTF. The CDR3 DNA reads TGTGCCTCCCTAAGGGAGGACGGAGGTTATGGCTACACCTTC.

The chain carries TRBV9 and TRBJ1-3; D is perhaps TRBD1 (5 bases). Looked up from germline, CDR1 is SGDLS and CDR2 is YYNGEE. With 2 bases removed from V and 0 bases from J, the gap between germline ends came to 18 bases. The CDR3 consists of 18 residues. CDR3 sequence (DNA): TGTGCCAGCAGCGTTGGGGCGGCGGGAATCGGCTCTGGAAACACCATATATTTT. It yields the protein CASSVGAAGIGSGNTIYF. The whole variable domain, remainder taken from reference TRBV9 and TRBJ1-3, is DSGVTQTPKHLITATGQRVTLRCSPRSGDLSVYWYQQSLDQGLQFLIQYYNGEERAKGNILERFSAQQFPDLHSELNLSSLELGDSALYFCASSVGAAGIGSGNTIYFGEGSWLTVV.

CDR3 DNA: TGTGCCAGTAGTCCCCGCTCCACTAGCGGGGGAGAACAAGAGACCCAGTACTTC. Translating it yields CASSPRSTSGGEQETQYF. The chain uses TRBV19 and TRBJ2-5, with 11 bases that match TRBD2. Trimming took 5 bases from V and 2 from J; bases not matched to a gene: 13. CDR3 length: 18 amino acids. The V gene's germline CDR1 is LNHDA and CDR2 SQIVND (reference sequence).

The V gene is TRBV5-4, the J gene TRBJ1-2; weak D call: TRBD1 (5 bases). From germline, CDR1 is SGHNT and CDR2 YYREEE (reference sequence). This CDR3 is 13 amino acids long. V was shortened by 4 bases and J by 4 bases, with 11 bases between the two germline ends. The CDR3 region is CASSAGSGYGYTF. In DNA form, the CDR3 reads TGTGCCAGCAGCGCAGGGTCCGGCTATGGCTACACCTTC.

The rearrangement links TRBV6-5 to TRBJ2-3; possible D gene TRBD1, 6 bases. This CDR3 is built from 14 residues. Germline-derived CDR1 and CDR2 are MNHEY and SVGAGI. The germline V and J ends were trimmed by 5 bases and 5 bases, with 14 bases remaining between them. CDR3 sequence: CASSQRDTKDTQYF. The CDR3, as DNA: TGTGCCAGCAGTCAACGGGACACGAAAGATACGCAGTATTTT.

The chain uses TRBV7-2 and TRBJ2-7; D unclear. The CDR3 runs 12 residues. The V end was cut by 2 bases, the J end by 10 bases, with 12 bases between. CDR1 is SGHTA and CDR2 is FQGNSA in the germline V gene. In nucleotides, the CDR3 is TGTGCCAGCAGCTTATTGACCGGGTCCCAGTACTTC. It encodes CASSLLTGSQYF.

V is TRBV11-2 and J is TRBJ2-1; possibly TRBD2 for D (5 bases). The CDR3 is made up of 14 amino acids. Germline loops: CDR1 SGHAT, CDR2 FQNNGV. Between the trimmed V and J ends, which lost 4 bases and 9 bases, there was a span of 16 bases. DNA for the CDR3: TGTGCCAGCAGCTCCATTGGCGGGTACGGTGAGCAGTTCTTC. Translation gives CASSSIGGYGEQFF.

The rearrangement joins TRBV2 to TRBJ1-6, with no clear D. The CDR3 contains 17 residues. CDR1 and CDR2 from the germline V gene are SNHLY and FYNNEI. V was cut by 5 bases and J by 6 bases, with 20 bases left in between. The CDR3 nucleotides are TGTGCCAGCAGTCCCGGCGGTGGAGGAGTCCTTAATTCACCCCTCCACTTT. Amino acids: CASSPGGGGVLNSPLHF.

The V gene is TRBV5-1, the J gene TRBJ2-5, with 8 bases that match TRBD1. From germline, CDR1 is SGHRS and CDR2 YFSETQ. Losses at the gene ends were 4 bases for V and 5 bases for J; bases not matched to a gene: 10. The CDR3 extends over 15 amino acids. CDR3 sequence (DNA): TGCGCCAGCAGCCCCAGGACAGGGTTAGGGGAGACCCAGTACTTC. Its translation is CASSPRTGLGETQYF. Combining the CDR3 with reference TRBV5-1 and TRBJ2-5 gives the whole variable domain KAGVTQTPRYLIKTRGQQVTLSCSPISGHRSVSWYQQTPGQGLQFLFEYFSETQRNKGNFPGRFSGRQFSNSRSEMNVSTLELGDSALYLCASSPRTGLGETQYFGPGTRLLVL.

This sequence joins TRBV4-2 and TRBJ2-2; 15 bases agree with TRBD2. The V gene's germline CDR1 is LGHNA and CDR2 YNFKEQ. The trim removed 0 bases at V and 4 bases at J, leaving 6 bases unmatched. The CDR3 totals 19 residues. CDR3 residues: CASSQDLGLAGGRTGELFF. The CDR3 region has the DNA TGTGCCAGCAGCCAAGATTTGGGACTAGCGGGGGGTCGCACCGGGGAGCTGTTTTTT.

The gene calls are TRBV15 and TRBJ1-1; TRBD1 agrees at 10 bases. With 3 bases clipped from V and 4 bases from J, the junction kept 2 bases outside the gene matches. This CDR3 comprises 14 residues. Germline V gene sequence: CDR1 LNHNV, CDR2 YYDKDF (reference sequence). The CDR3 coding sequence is TGTGCCACCAGCAGGGACAGGGGGGGCACTGAAGCTTTCTTT. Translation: CATSRDRGGTEAFF. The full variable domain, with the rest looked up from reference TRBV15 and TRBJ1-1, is DAMVIQNPRYQVTQFGKPVTLSCSQTLNHNVMYWYQQKSSQAPKLLFHYYDKDFNNEADTPDNFQSRRPNTSFCFLDIRSPGLGDTAMYLCATSRDRGGTEAFFGQGTRLTVV.

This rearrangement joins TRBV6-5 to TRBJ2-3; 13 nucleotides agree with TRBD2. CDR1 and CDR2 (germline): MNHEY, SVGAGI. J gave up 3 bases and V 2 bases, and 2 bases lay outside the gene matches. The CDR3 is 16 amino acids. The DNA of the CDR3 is TGTGCCAGCAGTTACCAGGGACTAGCGGGAACAGATACGCAGTATTTT. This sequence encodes CASSYQGLAGTDTQYF.

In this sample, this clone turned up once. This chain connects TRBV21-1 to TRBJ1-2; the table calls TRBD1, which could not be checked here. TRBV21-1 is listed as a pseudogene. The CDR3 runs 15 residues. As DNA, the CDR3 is TGTGCCAGCAGCAAACCTTACAGGGGAATTTATGGCTACACCTTC. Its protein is CASSKPYRGIYGYTF.

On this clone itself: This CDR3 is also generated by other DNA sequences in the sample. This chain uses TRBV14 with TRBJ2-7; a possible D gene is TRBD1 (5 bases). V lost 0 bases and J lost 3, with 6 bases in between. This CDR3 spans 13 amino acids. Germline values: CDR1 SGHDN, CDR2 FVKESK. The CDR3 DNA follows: TGTGCCAGCAGCCAAGATAGGGGCTACGAGCAGTACTTC. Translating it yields CASSQDRGYEQYF.

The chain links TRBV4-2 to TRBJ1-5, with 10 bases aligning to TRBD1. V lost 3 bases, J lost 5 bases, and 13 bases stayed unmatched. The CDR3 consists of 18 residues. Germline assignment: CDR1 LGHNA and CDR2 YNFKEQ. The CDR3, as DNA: TGTGCCAGCAGCCATTCAGCACCGCGACAGGGGGCGCATCAGCCCCAGCATTTT. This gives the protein CASSHSAPRQGAHQPQHF.

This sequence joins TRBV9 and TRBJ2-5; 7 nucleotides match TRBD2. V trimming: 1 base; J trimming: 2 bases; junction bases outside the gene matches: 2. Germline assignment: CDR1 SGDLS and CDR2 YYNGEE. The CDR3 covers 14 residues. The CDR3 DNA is TGTGCCAGCAGCGTACAGGGACTACAAGAGACCCAGTACTTC. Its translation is CASSVQGLQETQYF.

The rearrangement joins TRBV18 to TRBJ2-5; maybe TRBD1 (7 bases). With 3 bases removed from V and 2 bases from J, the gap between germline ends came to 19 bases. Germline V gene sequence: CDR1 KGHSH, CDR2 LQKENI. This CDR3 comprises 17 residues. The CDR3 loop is CASSPNVPAGGQETQYF. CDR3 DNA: TGTGCCAGCTCACCTAACGTGCCGGCAGGGGGGCAAGAGACCCAGTACTTC.

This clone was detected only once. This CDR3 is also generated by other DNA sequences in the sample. Written as DNA, the CDR3 is TGTGCCAGCAGTTACTCGCAGGGGTACCAGCCCCAGCATTTT. This encodes CASSYSQGYQPQHF. The V and J genes are TRBV6-2 or TRBV6-3 and TRBJ1-5; possible D gene TRBD1, 6 bases. Trimming stripped 0 bases from V and 7 bases from J, with 10 bases between. The CDR3 spans 14 residues. The germline CDR1 and CDR2 sequences are MNHEY and SVGEGT.

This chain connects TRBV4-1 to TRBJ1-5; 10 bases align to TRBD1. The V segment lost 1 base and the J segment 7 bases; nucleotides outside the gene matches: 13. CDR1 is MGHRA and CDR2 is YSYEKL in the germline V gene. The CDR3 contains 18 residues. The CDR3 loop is CASSQGLRDRGWGQPQHF. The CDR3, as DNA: TGCGCCAGCAGCCAAGGGCTCCGGGACAGGGGTTGGGGGCAGCCCCAGCATTTT.

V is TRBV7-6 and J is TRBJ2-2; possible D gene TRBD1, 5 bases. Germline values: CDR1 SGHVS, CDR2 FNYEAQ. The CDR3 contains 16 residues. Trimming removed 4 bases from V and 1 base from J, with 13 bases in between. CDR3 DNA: TGTGCCAGCAGCTCCCCCCAGGGTGAGAACACCGGGGAGCTGTTTTTT. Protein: CASSSPQGENTGELFF.

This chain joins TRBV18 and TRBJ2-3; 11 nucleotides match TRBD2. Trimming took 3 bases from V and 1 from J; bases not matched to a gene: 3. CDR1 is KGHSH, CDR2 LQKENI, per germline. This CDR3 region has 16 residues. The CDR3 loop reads CASSPPGLAGTDTQYF. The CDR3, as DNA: TGTGCCAGCTCACCGCCGGGACTAGCGGGCACAGATACGCAGTATTTT.